These 10 T cell receptor beta chains were all obtained from the same sample, sequenced in a study of T cell repertoires in cytomegalovirus infection. Each CDR3 protein gets one entry after TCRdb re-called the reads with MiXCR. Among 300,000 to 400,000 distinct CDR3 sequences, almost 30% were seen once, and the ten largest hold around 20%. These receptors are not linked to any known antigen. The sample consisted of cultured PBMCs, taken from culture after CMV antigen stimulation. The receptor source for this set is a human donor in good health (CMV status not recorded). Some clones in this sample may be carry-over from other donors' samples.

V gene TRBV7-9 combines with J gene TRBJ2-7; 7 bases match TRBD1. This CDR3 is built from 15 residues. The trim removed 2 bases at V and 2 bases at J, leaving 6 bases unmatched. The germline gives CDR1 SEHNR, CDR2 FQNEAQ (reference sequence). CDR3 nucleotide sequence: TGTGCCAGCAGCTTACTGGGGACAGCAACCTACGAGCAGTACTTC. Translated: CASSLLGTATYEQYF.

This chain uses TRBV7-6 with TRBJ2-1; 8 nucleotides line up with TRBD2. This CDR3 is built from 17 residues. CDR1 is SGHVS and CDR2 is FNYEAQ in the germline V gene. The trim removed 8 bases at V and 8 bases at J, leaving 20 bases unmatched. The CDR3 spells CASLTPLGAGAGDEQFF. The CDR3 coding sequence is TGTGCCAGCCTAACCCCCCTCGGGGCAGGAGCGGGGGATGAGCAGTTCTTC.

The count of this clonotype is one. The rearrangement joins TRBV19 to TRBJ1-1, with D possibly TRBD1 on 5 matching bases. From germline, CDR1 is LNHDA and CDR2 SQIVND (reference sequence). Trimming left V 3 bases short and J 1 base short, with 12 bases between. This CDR3 has 15 amino acids. Here the CDR3 DNA reads TGTGCCAGTAGTATGGCAGGGTTCGCGAACACTGAAGCTTTCTTT. Protein sequence: CASSMAGFANTEAFF.

The chain has TRBV6-1 and TRBJ2-2; possible D gene TRBD2, 5 bases. Trimming took off 8 bases at V and 6 bases at J, with 16 bases between the two ends. Germline V lookup: CDR1 MNHNS, CDR2 SASEGT. This CDR3 has 14 amino acids. The CDR3 DNA reads TGTGCCAGCCAATCCCCTAGCTTTTCCGGGGAGCTGTTTTTT. As protein: CASQSPSFSGELFF.

The chain joins TRBV18 to TRBJ1-1; maybe TRBD1 (6 bases). The V and J ends lost 5 bases and 11 bases respectively, with 24 bases between them. The CDR3 sequence is 15 residues long. Germline lookup yields CDR1 KGHSH and CDR2 LQKENI. Here the CDR3 DNA reads TGTGCCAGCTCAGGACCCGGGACACAATTTGAAGAGGCTTTCTTT. This encodes CASSGPGTQFEEAFF.

The chain links TRBV28 to TRBJ1-5; perhaps TRBD1 as D (5 bases). The CDR3 is 12 residues long. Germline V CDR1 and CDR2: MDHEN, SYDVKM. The chain's CDR3 is CGSRTGLLTQHF. CDR3 nucleotides: TGTGGGTCCCGAACGGGACTTCTGACCCAGCATTTT.

This clonotype appeared a few times. This chain connects TRBV20-1 to TRBJ1-3; the match to TRBD1 covers 10 bases. The V gene end was trimmed by 5 bases and the J gene end by 5 bases; junction bases not matched to a gene: 3. This CDR3 comprises 13 residues. Germline lookup yields CDR1 DFQATT and CDR2 SNEGSKA (reference sequence). The CDR3 is CSAGQGGRNTIYF. The CDR3 DNA reads as TGCAGTGCTGGACAGGGGGGGAGAAACACCATATATTTT.

This CDR3 reads CASSQDIGTGGGYGYTF. The CDR3 nucleotides read TGTGCCAGCAGCCAAGACATTGGGACAGGGGGTGGGTATGGCTACACCTTC. The V and J genes are TRBV4-2 and TRBJ1-2; 11 positions agree with TRBD1. The V segment lost 0 bases and the J segment 5 bases; nucleotides outside the gene matches: 8. Germline V gives CDR1 LGHNA, CDR2 YNFKEQ. This CDR3 spans 17 amino acids.

The V and J genes are TRBV10-3 and TRBJ1-1, with 7 bases that match TRBD1. The CDR3 loop spans 15 amino acids. J was trimmed by 6 bases and V by 3 bases; bases with no gene match: 10. Germline CDR1 is ENHRY and CDR2 is SYGVKD. CDR3 DNA sequence: TGTGCCATCAGTGATTCGGGAGGGACAGCCGCTGAAGCTTTCTTT. This codes for CAISDSGGTAAEAFF.

This sequence joins TRBV7-2 and TRBJ2-2, with 11 positions matching TRBD1. Germline assignment: CDR1 SGHTA and CDR2 FQGNSA. V shed 4 bases and J 4 bases; nucleotides not matched to a gene: 5. The CDR3 extends over 16 amino acids. The CDR3 nucleotides read TGTGCCAGCAGCTACACGGGACAGGGGGGCACCGGGGAGCTGTTTTTT. This translates into CASSYTGQGGTGELFF.